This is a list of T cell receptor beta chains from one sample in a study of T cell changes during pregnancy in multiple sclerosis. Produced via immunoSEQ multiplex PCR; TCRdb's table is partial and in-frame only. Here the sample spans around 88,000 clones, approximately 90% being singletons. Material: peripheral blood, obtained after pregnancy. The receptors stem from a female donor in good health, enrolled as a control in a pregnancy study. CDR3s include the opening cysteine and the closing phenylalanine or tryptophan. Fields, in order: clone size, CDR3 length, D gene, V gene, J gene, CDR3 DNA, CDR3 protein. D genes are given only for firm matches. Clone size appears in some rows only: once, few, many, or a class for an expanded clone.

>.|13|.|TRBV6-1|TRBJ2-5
TGTGCCAGCTATCAGGGGACACGGGAGACCCAGTACTTC
CASYQGTRETQYF
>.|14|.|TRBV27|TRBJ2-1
TGTGCCAGCAGTTTATTGGGGCAGTACAATGAGCAGTTCTTC
CASSLLGQYNEQFF
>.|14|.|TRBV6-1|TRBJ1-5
TGTGCCAGCAGTGATCTCAGTAGCAATCAGCCCCAGCATTTT
CASSDLSSNQPQHF
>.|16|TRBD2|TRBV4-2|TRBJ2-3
TGTGCCAGCAGCCGTAGCGGGAGAGTGGAGGGGGATACGCAGTATTTT
CASSRSGRVEGDTQYF
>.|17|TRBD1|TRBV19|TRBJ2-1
TGTGCCAGTAGGAGAGGCGCCGGGGGACAGGGCCACAATGAGCAGTTCTTC
CASRRGAGGQGHNEQFF
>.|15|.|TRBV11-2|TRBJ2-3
TGTGCCAGCAGCTTAGCAAGGACAGCGACCAGTACGCAGTATTTT
CASSLARTATSTQYF
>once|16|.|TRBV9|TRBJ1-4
TGTGCCAGCAGCGTAGAGGGTGTGGGAGCTAATGAAAAACTGTTTTTT
CASSVEGVGANEKLFF
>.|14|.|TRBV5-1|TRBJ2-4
TGCGCCAGCAGGACGGACAGTGCCAAAAACATTCAGTACTTC
CASRTDSAKNIQYF
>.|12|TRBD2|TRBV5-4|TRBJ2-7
TGTGCCAGCACCGGGGGGGGCCGAGAGCAGTACTTC
CASTGGGREQYF
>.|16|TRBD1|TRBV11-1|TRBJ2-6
TGTGCCAGCAGCAGCGACAGGGTCTCTGGGGCCAACGTCCTGACTTTC
CASSSDRVSGANVLTF
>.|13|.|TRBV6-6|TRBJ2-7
TGTGCCAGCGCGGACAGTCTTACCCACGAGCAGTACTTC
CASADSLTHEQYF
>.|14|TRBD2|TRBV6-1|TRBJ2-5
TGTGCCAGCAGTCTAAGACTAGCGGGAGAGACCCAGTACTTC
CASSLRLAGETQYF
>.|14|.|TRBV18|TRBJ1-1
TGTGCCAGCTCACCCTCGGTCCCGAACACTGAAGCTTTCTTT
CASSPSVPNTEAFF
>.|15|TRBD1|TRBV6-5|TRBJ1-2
TGTGCCAGCAGTCAATACACCGGGACAGGGATTGGCTACACCTTC
CASSQYTGTGIGYTF
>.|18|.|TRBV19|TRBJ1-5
TGTGCCAGTAATAGGGTCAGGGGTGCCGTCTTAGGCAATCAGCCCCAGCATTTT
CASNRVRGAVLGNQPQHF
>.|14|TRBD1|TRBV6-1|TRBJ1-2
TGTGCCAGCACTTGGGGACAGACAAACTATGGCTACACCTTC
CASTWGQTNYGYTF
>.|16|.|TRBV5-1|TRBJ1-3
TGCGCCAGCAGCACCCTGGACAGCAGCTCTGGAAACACCATATATTTT
CASSTLDSSSGNTIYF
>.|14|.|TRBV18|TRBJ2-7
TGTGCCAGCTCCCCACTCCCAGTGGGGCACGAGCAGTACTTC
CASSPLPVGHEQYF
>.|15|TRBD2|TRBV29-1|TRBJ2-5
TGCAGCGTTCAAAAAGGGACTAGCTCCTCCGAGACCCAGTACTTC
CSVQKGTSSSETQYF
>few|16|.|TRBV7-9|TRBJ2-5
TGTGCCAGCAGCCCCAAGGACAGTATCCGCCAAGAGACCCAGTACTTC
CASSPKDSIRQETQYF
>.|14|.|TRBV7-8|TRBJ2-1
TGTGCCAGCAGCTTCCGAGAAACCTACAATGAGCAGTTCTTC
CASSFRETYNEQFF
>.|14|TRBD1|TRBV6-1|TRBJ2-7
TGTGCCAGCAGTCACGGACAGGCCGGCTACGAGCAGTACTTC
CASSHGQAGYEQYF
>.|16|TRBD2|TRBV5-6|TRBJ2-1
TGTGCCAGCATCCCATGGGGACTAGCGGTCTACAATGAGCAGTTCTTC
CASIPWGLAVYNEQFF
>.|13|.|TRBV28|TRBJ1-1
TGTGCCAGCAGCCTCAGGATGAACACTGAAGCTTTCTTT
CASSLRMNTEAFF
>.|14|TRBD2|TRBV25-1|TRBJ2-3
TGTGCCAGTTCCAGGACTAGCGGGAGGGATACGCAGTATTTT
CASSRTSGRDTQYF
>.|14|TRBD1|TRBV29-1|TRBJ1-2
TGCAGCGTCTCACAGGGGGCGGCTAACTATGGCTACACCTTC
CSVSQGAANYGYTF
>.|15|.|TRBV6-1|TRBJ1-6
TGTGCCAGCAGTGTGCACAGGGTGACGGATTCACCCCTCCACTTT
CASSVHRVTDSPLHF
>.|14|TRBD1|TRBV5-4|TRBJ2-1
TGTGCCAGCAGCTCAGGACAGGGTAGGAGTGAGCAGTTCTTC
CASSSGQGRSEQFF
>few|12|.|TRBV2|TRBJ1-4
TGTGCCAGCAGTCCAAGAGATGAAAAACTGTTTTTT
CASSPRDEKLFF
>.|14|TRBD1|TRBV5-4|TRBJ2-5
TGTGCCAGCAGCTCGGGACAGACTCAAGAGACCCAGTACTTC
CASSSGQTQETQYF
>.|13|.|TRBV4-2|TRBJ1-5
TGTGCCAGCAGCCAAGGACGGGATCAGCCCCAGCATTTT
CASSQGRDQPQHF
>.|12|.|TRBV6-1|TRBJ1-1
TGTGCCAGCAGCGAGCTTTACACTGAAGCTTTCTTT
CASSELYTEAFF
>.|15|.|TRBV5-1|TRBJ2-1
TGCGCCAGCAGCTTAGGACTAACAACGCACAATGAGCAGTTCTTC
CASSLGLTTHNEQFF
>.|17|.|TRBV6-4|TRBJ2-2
TGTGCCAGCAGGACCTGGGAGCAGACTACGAACACCGGGGAGCTGTTTTTT
CASRTWEQTTNTGELFF
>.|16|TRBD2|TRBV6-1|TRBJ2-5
TGTGCCAGCAGTGAACTAGGCGGGGGGCCCCAAGAGACCCAGTACTTC
CASSELGGGPQETQYF
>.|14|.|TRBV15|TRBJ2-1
TGTGCCACCAGCAGAGTGGACTCTCACAATGAGCAGTTCTTC
CATSRVDSHNEQFF
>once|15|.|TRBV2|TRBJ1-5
TGTGCCAGTTTAGTTATCCCTAATAGCAATCAGCCCCAGCATTTT
CASLVIPNSNQPQHF
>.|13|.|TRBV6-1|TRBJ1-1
TGTGCCAGCAGGAAGGGGCTGAACACTGAAGCTTTCTTT
CASRKGLNTEAFF
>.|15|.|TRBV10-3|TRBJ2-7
TGTGCCATCAGTGAGTCACCCCTAACAGGGAACGAGCAGTACTTC
CAISESPLTGNEQYF
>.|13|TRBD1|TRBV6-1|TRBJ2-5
TGTGCCAGCAGTAGGGACAGGCGGGAGACCCAGTACTTC
CASSRDRRETQYF
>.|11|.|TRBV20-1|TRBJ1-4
TGCAGTGCTCAGATTAATGAAAAACTGTTTTTT
CSAQINEKLFF
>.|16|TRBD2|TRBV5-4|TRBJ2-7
TGTGCCAGCAGCTTGGCTAGCGGCCTCTCTCCCTACGAGCAGTACTTC
CASSLASGLSPYEQYF
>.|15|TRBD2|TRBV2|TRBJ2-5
TGTGCCAGCAGTGAAGCGACTAGCGGGGGGGAGACCCAGTACTTC
CASSEATSGGETQYF
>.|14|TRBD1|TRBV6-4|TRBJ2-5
TGTGCCAGCAGCCCGACAGGGAACCAAGAGACCCAGTACTTC
CASSPTGNQETQYF
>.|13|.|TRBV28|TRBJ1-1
TGTGCCAGCAGTTTAACAGCTTACACTGAAGCTTTCTTT
CASSLTAYTEAFF
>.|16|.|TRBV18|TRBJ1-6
TGTGCCAGCTCATCCTATACCGGGACAAGCGACTCACCCCTCCACTTT
CASSSYTGTSDSPLHF
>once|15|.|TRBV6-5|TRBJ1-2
TGTGCCAGCAGTTCATCGGGGTTTGGGGACTATGGCTACACCTTC
CASSSSGFGDYGYTF
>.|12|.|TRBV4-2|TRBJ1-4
TGTGCCAGCAGCCCTTCCAATGAAAAACTGTTTTTT
CASSPSNEKLFF
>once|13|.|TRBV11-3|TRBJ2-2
TGTGCCAGCAGCTTAGCGTTCACCGGGGAGCTGTTTTTT
CASSLAFTGELFF
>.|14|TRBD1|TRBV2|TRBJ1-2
TGTGCCAGCAGTGGTAACAGGGGAAACTATGGCTACACCTTC
CASSGNRGNYGYTF
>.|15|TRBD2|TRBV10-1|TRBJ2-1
TGCGCCAGCAGTGACCCTAGCGGGGGCCACAATGAGCAGTTCTTC
CASSDPSGGHNEQFF
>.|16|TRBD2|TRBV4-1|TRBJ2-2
TGCGCCAGCAGCCAAGATAGGACTAGCGGAGTCGGGGAGCTGTTTTTT
CASSQDRTSGVGELFF
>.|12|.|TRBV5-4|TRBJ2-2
TGTGCCAGCAGCCTGGGGCCCGGGGAGCTGTTTTTT
CASSLGPGELFF
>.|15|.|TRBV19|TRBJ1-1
TGTGCCAGTAGTACCCGGGGGGCTGGGAACACTGAAGCTTTCTTT
CASSTRGAGNTEAFF
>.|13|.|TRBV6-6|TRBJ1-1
TGTGCCAGCAGTTATGGGGGGGGTACTGAAGCTTTCTTT
CASSYGGGTEAFF
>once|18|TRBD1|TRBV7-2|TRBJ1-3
TGTGCCAGCAGCACCCCCCGCGACAGGGGGTCGTCTGGAAACACCATATATTTT
CASSTPRDRGSSGNTIYF
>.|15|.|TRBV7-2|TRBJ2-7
TGTGCCAGCATCTCTGGGAGGGACACCCCCCATGGGCAGTACTTC
CASISGRDTPHGQYF
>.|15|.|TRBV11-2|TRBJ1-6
TGTGCCAGCAGGCAACCGGGACTAAAAAATTCACCCCTCCACTTT
CASRQPGLKNSPLHF
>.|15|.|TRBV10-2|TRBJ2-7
TGCGCCATCCAGACACCCGCCGGGAACTCCTACGAGCAGTACTTC
CAIQTPAGNSYEQYF
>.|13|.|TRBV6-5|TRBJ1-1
TGTGCCAGCGGACCGGACAGCCTTATTGAAGCTTTCTTT
CASGPDSLIEAFF